The 18 T cell receptor beta chains below were found in one sample sequenced in a study of T cells in Graves' hyperthyroidism and ophthalmopathy. TCR beta CDR3 region amplification was performed from RNA transcripts. HTBI primers drove first-round RT-PCR of the TCR CDR3. TCRdb reprocessed the multiplex PCR reads with MiXCR, giving one entry per CDR3 protein. The sample contains approximately 410,000 distinct CDR3 sequences, approximately 13% of which appear only once. Sequencing was carried out using blood. These TCRs come from a woman aged 18-29 years with Graves' hyperthyroidism.

With regard to this clonotype: A much larger clone lies a single base off, so this may be a read error. The chain uses TRBV5-6 and TRBJ2-3, with 9 bases matching TRBD2. Germline V CDR1 and CDR2: SGHDT, YYEEEE. The CDR3 totals 14 residues. V shed 9 bases, J shed 6 bases, and the junction held 11 bases outside the gene matches. This CDR3 reads CANRGGRANDTQYF. The CDR3 DNA reads TGTGCCAACCGAGGCGGGAGGGCCAACGATACGCAGTATTTT.

Of note for this clonotype: A much larger clone sits a single nucleotide away, making a read error possible. The V gene is TRBV3-1, the J gene TRBJ1-6; D unresolved. This CDR3 has 14 residues. Looked up from germline, CDR1 is LGHDT and CDR2 is YNNKEL (reference sequence). Trimming removed 6 bases from V and 7 bases from J, with 13 bases in between. The CDR3 coding sequence is TGTGCCAGCAGGGACGCCAGCATAAATTCACCCCTCCACTTT. Translated: CASRDASINSPLHF.

This clonotype was detected a few times. CDR3 loop: CASSTWGLDTSEQFF. For the CDR3, the DNA is TGTGCCAGTAGCACTTGGGGACTAGATACGAGTGAGCAGTTCTTC. J is TRBJ2-1 and V is TRBV19; TRBD2 agrees at 8 bases. V lost 6 bases, J lost 9 bases, and 13 bases stayed unmatched. CDR1 and CDR2 (germline): LNHDA, SQIVND (reference sequence). The CDR3 length is 15 residues. The variable domain in full, completed from reference TRBV19 and TRBJ2-1, reads DGGITQSPKYLFRKEGQNVTLSCEQNLNHDAMYWYRQDPGQGLRLIYYSQIVNDFQKGDIAEGYSVSREKKESFPLTVTSAQKNPTAFYLCASSTWGLDTSEQFFGPGTRLTVL.

Only a few counts were recorded for this clonotype. The genes are TRBV19 and TRBJ2-6; the match to TRBD1 covers 11 bases. With V trimmed by 10 bases and J by 0 bases, 5 bases remained unmatched. Germline loops: CDR1 LNHDA, CDR2 SQIVND (reference sequence). The CDR3 is 16 residues long. CDR3 coding DNA: TGTGCCACTACTGGGACAGGGGGCTCTGGGGCCAACGTCCTGACTTTC. It is translated as CATTGTGGSGANVLTF.

Ten or more counts support this clonotype. The chain has TRBV20-1 and TRBJ1-2, with D perhaps matching TRBD1 (5 bases). This CDR3 spans 9 amino acids. Germline lookup yields CDR1 DFQATT and CDR2 SNEGSKA (reference sequence). This CDR3 reads CKQGDGYTF. CDR3 bases: TGCAAGCAGGGTGACGGCTACACCTTC.

This clonotype has ten or more counts. This chain connects TRBV6-5 to TRBJ2-3, with D perhaps assigned TRBD1 or TRBD2 (5 bases each). Deletions cut 0 bases from V and 0 bases from J, with 13 bases between. The germline V gene has CDR1 MNHEY and CDR2 SVGAGI. The CDR3 has 17 residues. CDR3 protein: CASSYSKGPASTDTQYF. DNA for the CDR3: TGTGCCAGCAGTTACTCCAAGGGACCAGCTAGCACAGATACGCAGTATTTT.

This clonotype was recorded a few times. The gene calls are TRBV5-8 and TRBJ2-2; TRBD2 aligns across 10 bases. Germline V CDR1 and CDR2: SGHTS, YDEGEE. The length of the CDR3 is 17 residues. With V trimmed by 4 bases and J by 5 bases, 11 bases remained unmatched. The CDR3 DNA sequence: TGTGCCAGCAGCAAAGCTTCGCTAGCGGGAGTAACCGGGGAGCTGTTTTTT. Translated: CASSKASLAGVTGELFF.

This clonotype was picked up many times. This chain joins TRBV20-1 and TRBJ2-1; the D gene is possibly TRBD2 (5 bases). There are 14 residues in the CDR3. The V gene's germline CDR1 is DFQATT and CDR2 SNEGSKA (reference sequence). Trimming removed 1 base from V and 4 bases from J, with 11 bases in between. The CDR3 loop reads CSARGLADYNEQFF. CDR3 in DNA: TGCAGTGCTAGAGGGCTAGCAGATTACAATGAGCAGTTCTTC.

This clonotype was seen a handful of times. The genes are TRBV19 and TRBJ2-1; no definite D call. V lost 3 bases and J 3 bases, leaving 9 bases between the germline ends. Germline CDR1 is LNHDA and CDR2 is SQIVND (reference sequence). The CDR3 is 14 amino acids. This chain's CDR3 is CASSIARHYNEQFF. The CDR3 nucleotides are TGTGCCAGTAGTATCGCGAGACACTACAATGAGCAGTTCTTC.

This sequence joins TRBV7-2 and TRBJ1-4, with 7 positions matching TRBD1. Germline lookup yields CDR1 SGHTA and CDR2 FQGNSA. V was clipped by 4 bases and J by 2 bases; unmatched bases: 4. The CDR3 runs 15 residues. CDR3 nucleotide sequence: TGTGCCAGCAGCTCACAGGGGCGGACTAATGAAAAACTGTTTTTT. Residues: CASSSQGRTNEKLFF.

Concerning this clonotype: This clone may be a read error of a much larger clone one base away. The chain uses TRBV29-1 and TRBJ1-1; possible D gene TRBD1, 5 bases. The CDR3 length is 14 residues. In germline, CDR1 is SQVTM, CDR2 ANQGSEA. The V end lost 6 bases, the J end lost 1 base, and 15 bases lay between the germline ends. The CDR3 sequence is CSVLGRARNTEAFF. In DNA, the CDR3 is TGCAGCGTGCTGGGCAGGGCGAGGAACACTGAAGCTTTCTTT. Full variable domain (missing parts from reference TRBV29-1 and TRBJ1-1): SAVISQKPSRDICQRGTSLTIQCQVDSQVTMMFWYRQQPGQSLTLIATANQGSEATYESGFVIDKFPISRPNLTFSTLTVSNMSPEDSSIYLCSVLGRARNTEAFFGQGTRLTVV.

This clonotype has at least ten counts. The V gene is TRBV7-2, the J gene TRBJ1-2; D possibly corresponds to TRBD1 (5 bases). The CDR3 spans 15 residues. Per the germline V gene, CDR1 is SGHTA and CDR2 is FQGNSA. V lost 0 bases, J lost 4 bases, and 12 bases lay in between. DNA for the CDR3: TGTGCCAGCAGCTTAGCGGGGGACGGAATCTATGGCTACACCTTC. Protein sequence: CASSLAGDGIYGYTF.

The V call is TRBV19, the J call TRBJ2-3; a weak D match, TRBD1 (6 bases). V lost 7 bases and J 1 base, leaving 9 bases between the germline ends. CDR3 length: 13 amino acids. Per germline, CDR1 LNHDA and CDR2 SQIVND (reference sequence). The CDR3 DNA reads as TGTGCCAGTAATAGACAGGGCACAGATACGCAGTATTTT. The encoded protein is CASNRQGTDTQYF. The entire variable domain, with the rest obtained from reference TRBV19 and TRBJ2-3, is as follows: DGGITQSPKYLFRKEGQNVTLSCEQNLNHDAMYWYRQDPGQGLRLIYYSQIVNDFQKGDIAEGYSVSREKKESFPLTVTSAQKNPTAFYLCASNRQGTDTQYFGPGTRLTVL.

This clonotype has just a few counts. The chain carries TRBV19 and TRBJ2-7, with D possibly being TRBD2 (5 bases). V was cut by 5 bases and J by 6 bases, with 14 bases left in between. Germline CDR1 reads LNHDA; CDR2 reads SQIVND (reference sequence). The CDR3 spans 13 residues. CDR3 region: CASSPKAGSEQYF. DNA for the CDR3: TGTGCCAGTAGTCCTAAGGCGGGTTCCGAGCAGTACTTC.

In this sample, this clonotype turned up many times. The chain recombines TRBV28 with TRBJ2-7; tentatively, D is TRBD2 (5 bases). The germline V and J ends were trimmed by 4 bases and 7 bases, with 8 bases remaining between them. Germline V lookup: CDR1 MDHEN, CDR2 SYDVKM. This CDR3 spans 11 amino acids. The chain's CDR3 is CASSSRDEQYF. DNA for the CDR3: TGTGCCAGCAGTTCCCGGGATGAGCAGTACTTC. The full variable domain, its missing parts supplied by reference TRBV28 and TRBJ2-7, is DVKVTQSSRYLVKRTGEKVFLECVQDMDHENMFWYRQDPGLGLRLIYFSYDVKMKEKGDIPEGYSVSREKKERFSLILESASTNQTSMYLCASSSRDEQYFGPGTRLTVT.

The rearrangement uses TRBV27 and TRBJ1-2; maybe TRBD1 (5 bases). Trimming took 3 bases from V and 3 from J, leaving 11 bases between them. The CDR3 has 14 amino acids. The germline gives CDR1 MNHEY, CDR2 SMNVEV (reference sequence). CDR3 in DNA: TGTGCCAGCAGTTTGGGACGGTCTTACTATGGCTACACCTTC. Protein sequence: CASSLGRSYYGYTF.

The table lists this clonotype with a few counts. The chain is built from TRBV7-3 and TRBJ2-2, with 10 bases aligning to TRBD2. Germline V lookup: CDR1 SGHTA, CDR2 FQGTGA. This CDR3 has 19 residues. Unmatched junction bases numbered 19, after V lost 5 bases and J lost 7 bases. The CDR3 loop is CASSPLKGERLAGVGELFF. The CDR3 DNA sequence: TGTGCCAGCAGCCCCCTTAAAGGAGAGAGGCTAGCGGGAGTCGGGGAGCTGTTTTTT.

This clonotype was recorded many times. Here the CDR3 reads CASSLGTGGTAEAFF. CDR3 DNA: TGCGCCAGCAGCTTGGGGACAGGGGGAACGGCTGAAGCTTTCTTT. The chain employs TRBV5-1 and TRBJ1-1; TRBD1 aligns across 10 bases. This CDR3 is 15 amino acids long. Unmatched junction bases numbered 5, after V lost 0 bases and J lost 6 bases. Per the germline V gene, CDR1 is SGHRS and CDR2 is YFSETQ.